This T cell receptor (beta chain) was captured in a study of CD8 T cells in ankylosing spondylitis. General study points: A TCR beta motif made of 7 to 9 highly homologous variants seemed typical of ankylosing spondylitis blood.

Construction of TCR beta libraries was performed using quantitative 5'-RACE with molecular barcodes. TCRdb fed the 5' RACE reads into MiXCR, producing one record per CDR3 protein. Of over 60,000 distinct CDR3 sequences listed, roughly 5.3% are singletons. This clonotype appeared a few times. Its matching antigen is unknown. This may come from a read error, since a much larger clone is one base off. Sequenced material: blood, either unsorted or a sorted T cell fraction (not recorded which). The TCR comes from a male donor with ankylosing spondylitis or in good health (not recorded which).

DNA for the CDR3: TGTGCCTGGAGTAAACCACTAGCGGGAATGTACAATGAGCAGCTCTTC. It specifies CAWSKPLAGMYNEQLF. The chain is built from TRBV30 and TRBJ2-1; 10 nucleotides match TRBD2. Germline values: CDR1 GTSNPN, CDR2 SVGIG (reference sequence). The CDR3 is 16 amino acids.